These 9 T cell receptor beta chains came from one sample sequenced in a study of OX40 agonist ivuxolimab in advanced cancers. Assay: immunoSEQ multiplex PCR; the TCRdb copy retains only in-frame clones and omits some. Of approximately 57,000 clones listed, around 90% were seen once; the top ten hold around 10%. The specimen comprised CD4+ or CD8+ T cells sorted from blood, sampled in a trial of the OX40 agonist ivuxolimab. Source of these receptors: an adult with an advanced solid tumor such as melanoma, head and neck, liver or kidney cancer.

The rearrangement uses TRBV5-4 and TRBJ1-6; 8 nucleotides agree with TRBD1. Germline V CDR1 and CDR2: SGHNT, YYREEE (reference sequence). V shed 4 bases and J 9 bases; nucleotides not matched to a gene: 9. This CDR3 region has 15 residues. In DNA, the CDR3 is TGTGCCAGCAGCATCTCCAGGGGGCTTATTTCACCCCTCCACTTT. This codes for CASSISRGLISPLHF.

CDR3 residues: CASSPTGAETQYF. The DNA of the CDR3 is TGTGCCAGCAGCCCGACAGGGGCAGAGACCCAGTACTTC. The genes are TRBV7-9 and TRBJ2-5, with 8 bases identical to TRBD1. V shed 5 bases, J shed 4 bases, and the junction held 3 bases outside the gene matches. The germline CDR1 and CDR2 sequences are SEHNR and FQNEAQ (reference sequence). CDR3 length: 13 residues.

In DNA, the CDR3 is TGTGCCGCTCGGTTTGGAAACACCATATATTTT. It yields the protein CAARFGNTIYF. The rearrangement uses TRBV6-5 and TRBJ1-3; D is unclear. Trimming took 11 bases from V and 3 from J, leaving 8 bases between them. The germline V gene has CDR1 MNHEY and CDR2 SVGAGI. The CDR3 spans 11 residues.

The rearrangement links TRBV28 to TRBJ2-6; possible D gene TRBD2, 6 bases. Trimming pared 7 bases from V and 2 bases from J, leaving 15 bases between. The germline V gene encodes CDR1 MDHEN and CDR2 SYDVKM. The CDR3 contains 16 residues. The CDR3 sequence: CASIGGNPPGANVLTF. In DNA, the CDR3 is TGTGCCAGCATTGGAGGGAACCCCCCTGGGGCCAACGTCCTGACTTTC.

The chain couples TRBV6-5 to TRBJ2-5; 11 bases align to TRBD2. J was trimmed by 13 bases and V by 5 bases; bases with no gene match: 12. This CDR3 region has 14 residues. Looked up from germline, CDR1 is MNHEY and CDR2 is SVGAGI. This CDR3 is CASSVLAGGLRRYF. The CDR3, as DNA: TGTGCCAGCAGTGTGCTAGCGGGAGGACTGAGGAGGTACTTC.

This CDR3 reads CASSLDRDYEQYV. The CDR3 DNA reads TGTGCCAGCAGCTTAGACAGGGACTACGAGCAGTACGTC. The gene calls are TRBV5-5 and TRBJ2-7, with TRBD1 matching 7 bases. This CDR3 is built from 13 residues. Germline CDR1 is SGHKS and CDR2 is YYEKEE (reference sequence). The V gene end was trimmed by 2 bases and the J gene end by 3 bases; junction bases not matched to a gene: 2.

Relative to its sample, this clone is medium-sized. V is TRBV27 and J is TRBJ2-3; TRBD2 agrees at 9 bases. The length of the CDR3 is 21 residues. Germline trimming cut 0 bases from V and 0 bases from J; bases unmatched to any gene: 16. CDR1 is MNHEY and CDR2 is SMNVEV in the germline V gene (reference sequence). The CDR3 DNA reads as TGTGCCAGCAGTTTATCAAGTATCGCGGCGGGACTAGCCCAAAGCACAGATACGCAGTATTTT. Its translation is CASSLSSIAAGLAQSTDTQYF.

This rearrangement joins TRBV5-6 to TRBJ1-2; D may be TRBD1 (5 bases). From germline, CDR1 is SGHDT and CDR2 YYEEEE. Trimming took off 4 bases at V and 4 bases at J, with 20 bases between the two ends. The CDR3 extends over 16 amino acids. CDR3 loop: CASSPDPGTERYGYTF. CDR3 bases: TGTGCCAGCAGCCCCGACCCCGGGACTGAACGCTATGGCTACACCTTC.

The chain's CDR3 is CASSLPQRSYEQYV. The CDR3 DNA sequence: TGTGCCAGCAGTCTCCCTCAGCGTAGCTACGAGCAGTACGTC. The chain has TRBV7-8 and TRBJ2-7; unclear D gene. Germline lookup yields CDR1 SGHVS and CDR2 FQNEAQ. Trimming shortened V by 6 bases and J by 3 bases, and 15 bases separated the two germline ends. The CDR3 has 14 amino acids.